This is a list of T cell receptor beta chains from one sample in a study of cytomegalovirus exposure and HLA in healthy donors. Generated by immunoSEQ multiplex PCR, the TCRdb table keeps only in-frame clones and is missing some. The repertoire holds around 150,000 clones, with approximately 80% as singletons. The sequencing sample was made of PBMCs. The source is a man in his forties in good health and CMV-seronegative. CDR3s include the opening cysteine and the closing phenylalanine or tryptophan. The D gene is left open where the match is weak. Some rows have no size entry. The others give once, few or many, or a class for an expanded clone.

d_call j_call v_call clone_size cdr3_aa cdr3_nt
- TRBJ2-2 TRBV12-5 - CASGLGTSNTGELFF TGTGCTAGTGGTTTGGGGACATCGAACACCGGGGAGCTGTTTTTT
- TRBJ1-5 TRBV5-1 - CASSLVSGSDQPQHF TGCGCCAGCAGCTTGGTGTCGGGGAGCGATCAGCCCCAGCATTTT
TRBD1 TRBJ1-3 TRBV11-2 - CASSRDRVDTIYF TGTGCCAGCAGCCGGGACAGGGTGGACACCATATATTTT
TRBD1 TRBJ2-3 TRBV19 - CASSKDRDADTQYF TGTGCCAGTAGTAAGGACAGGGACGCAGATACGCAGTATTTT
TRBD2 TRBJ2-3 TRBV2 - CASSPGRREGDTQYF TGTGCCAGCAGCCCTGGGAGGCGGGAGGGGGATACGCAGTATTTT
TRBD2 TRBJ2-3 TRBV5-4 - CASSTGTSSHLLDTQYF TGTGCCAGCAGCACCGGGACTAGCTCTCATTTGTTGGATACGCAGTATTTT
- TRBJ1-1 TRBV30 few CAWSAQGNTEAFF TGTGCCTGGTCAGCCCAGGGGAACACTGAAGCTTTCTTT
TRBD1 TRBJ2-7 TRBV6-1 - CASSEAMGQQYEQYF TGTGCCAGCAGTGAAGCCATGGGACAGCAATACGAGCAGTACTTC
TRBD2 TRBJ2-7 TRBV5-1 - CASTGTSDSYEQYF TGCGCCAGCACCGGGACTAGCGACTCCTACGAGCAGTACTTC
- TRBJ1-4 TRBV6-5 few CASRELRDFIGKLFF TGTGCCAGCAGGGAACTCCGGGACTTTATTGGAAAACTGTTTTTT